Below, one T cell receptor beta chain is given with its context. This specimen comes from a study of control samples from healthy donors and cancer patients. The germline V gene encodes CDR1 SEHNR and CDR2 FQNEAQ (reference sequence). V gave up 0 bases and J gave up 1 base; unmatched junction bases: 6. The CDR3 extends over 17 amino acids. The method was immunoSEQ multiplex PCR; TCRdb's version includes in-frame clones alone and lacks a portion of them. The table lists tens of thousands of clones, approximately 90% of them singletons, with 3% to 4.5% in the top ten. Specimen: blood. This TCR was sampled from a woman younger than 30 in good health. The chain is built from TRBV7-9 and TRBJ1-1; the match to TRBD1 covers 9 bases. CDR3 sequence: CASSLAGQGWGNTEAFF. The CDR3 DNA reads TGTGCCAGCAGCTTAGCGGGACAGGGATGGGGGAACACTGAAGCTTTCTTT.